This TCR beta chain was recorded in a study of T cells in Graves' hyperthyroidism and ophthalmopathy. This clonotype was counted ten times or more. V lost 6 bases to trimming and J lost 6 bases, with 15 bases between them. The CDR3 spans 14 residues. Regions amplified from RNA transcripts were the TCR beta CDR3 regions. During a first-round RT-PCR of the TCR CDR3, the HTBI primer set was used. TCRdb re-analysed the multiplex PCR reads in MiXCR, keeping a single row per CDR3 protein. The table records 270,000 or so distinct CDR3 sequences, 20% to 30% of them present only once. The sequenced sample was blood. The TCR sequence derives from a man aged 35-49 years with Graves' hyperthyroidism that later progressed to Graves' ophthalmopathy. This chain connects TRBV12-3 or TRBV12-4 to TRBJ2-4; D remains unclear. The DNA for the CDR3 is TGTGCCAGCAGCCCCGCCGGCCCCGTAAACATTCAGTACTTC. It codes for CASSPAGPVNIQYF.